This TCR beta chain emerged from a study of OX40 agonist ivuxolimab in advanced cancers. Study details: Patients were dosed with the agonistic anti-OX40 (CD134) antibody ivuxolimab.

Only in-frame clones appear in the TCRdb table, and some are missing; sequencing was by immunoSEQ multiplex PCR. This sample has tens of thousands of clones, with 86% found just once. Germline CDR1 and CDR2: SGHTA and FQGNSA. V lost 5 bases and J lost 1; bases outside the gene matches: 3. This CDR3 spans 15 amino acids. Study outcomes and limitations: Clonal expansion by week 6 occurred in CD4+ and CD8+ blood T cells (at 0.1 to 3.0 mg/kg).

Notes on this clone: Its antigen remains unidentified.

This TCR came from an adult with an advanced solid tumor such as melanoma, head and neck, liver or kidney cancer. V usage is TRBV7-2 and J usage is TRBJ2-1; 9 bases agree with TRBD1. The sequencing used CD4+ or CD8+ T cells sorted from blood, collected in a trial of the OX40 agonist ivuxolimab. The CDR3 protein is CASSQQGASYNEQFF. CDR3 in DNA: TGTGCCAGCAGCCAACAGGGGGCTTCCTACAATGAGCAGTTCTTC.